The TCR beta chain under discussion was sequenced for a study of shared clonotypes between healthy human individuals. Trimming pared 1 base from V and 0 bases from J, leaving 7 bases between. Germline CDR1 SGHDN, CDR2 FVKESK. The CDR3 is 15 amino acids. Sequenced by immunoSEQ multiplex PCR; TCRdb stores in-frame clones only, minus some. The sample lists roughly 2.5 million clones, roughly 92% occurring once. The clonotype was recovered from a man younger than 30 in good health. The sequenced material came from naive CD4+ T cells sorted from blood. Documented subset: CD45RA+ positively selected. The J gene is TRBJ2-1, the V gene TRBV14; D call uncertain. DNA for the CDR3: TGTGCCAGCAGCCAAGCACTGAGCTCCTACAATGAGCAGTTCTTC. Its translation: CASSQALSSYNEQFF.